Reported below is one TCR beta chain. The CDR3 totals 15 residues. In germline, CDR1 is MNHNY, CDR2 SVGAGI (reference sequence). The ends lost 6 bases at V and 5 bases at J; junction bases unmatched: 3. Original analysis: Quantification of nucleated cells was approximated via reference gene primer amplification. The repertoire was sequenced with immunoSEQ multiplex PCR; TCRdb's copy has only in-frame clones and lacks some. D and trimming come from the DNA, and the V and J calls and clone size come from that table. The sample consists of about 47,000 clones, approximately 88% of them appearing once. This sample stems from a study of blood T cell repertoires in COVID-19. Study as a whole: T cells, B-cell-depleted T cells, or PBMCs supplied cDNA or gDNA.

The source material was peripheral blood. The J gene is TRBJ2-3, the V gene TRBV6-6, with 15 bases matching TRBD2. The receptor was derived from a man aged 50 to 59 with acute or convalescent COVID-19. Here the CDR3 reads CASRGLAGGGDTQYF. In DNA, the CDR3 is TGTGCCAGCAGGGGACTAGCGGGGGGTGGAGATACGCAGTATTTT.